This TCR beta chain originates from a study of T cells after yellow fever vaccination. MiXCR, applied by TCRdb to the 5' RACE reads, yields one record per CDR3 protein. The sample comprises some 560,000 distinct CDR3 sequences, around 16% of which are singletons, and approximately 15% rests with the top ten. This clonotype was detected a few times. This CDR3 contains 16 residues. The V end was cut by 1 base, the J end by 0 bases, with 7 bases between. The germline V gene has CDR1 SGHVS and CDR2 FNYEAQ. Source: PBMCs, taken about 5 days after the first yellow fever vaccination. This rearrangement joins TRBV7-6 to TRBJ2-6; D is ambiguous. This TCR was recovered from a man aged 18 to 30 who received the YFV17D yellow fever vaccine. CDR3 in amino acids: CASSLDGPSGANVLTF. CDR3 sequence (DNA): TGTGCCAGCAGCTTAGATGGTCCCTCTGGGGCCAACGTCCTGACTTTC.